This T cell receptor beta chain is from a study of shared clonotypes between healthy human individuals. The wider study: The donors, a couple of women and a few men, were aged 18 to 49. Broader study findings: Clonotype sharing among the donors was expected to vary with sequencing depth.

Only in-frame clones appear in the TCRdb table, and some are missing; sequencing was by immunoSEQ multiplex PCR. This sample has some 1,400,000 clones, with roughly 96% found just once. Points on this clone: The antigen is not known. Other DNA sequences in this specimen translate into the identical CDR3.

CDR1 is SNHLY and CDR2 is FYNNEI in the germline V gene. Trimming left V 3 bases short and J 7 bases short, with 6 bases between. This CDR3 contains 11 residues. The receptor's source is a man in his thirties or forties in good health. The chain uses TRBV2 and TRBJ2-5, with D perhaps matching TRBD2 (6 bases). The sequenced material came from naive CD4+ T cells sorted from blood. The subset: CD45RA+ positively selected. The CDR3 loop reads CASSEGGTQYF. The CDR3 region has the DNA TGTGCCAGCAGTGAGGGGGGGACCCAGTACTTC.